The 23 T cell receptor beta chains listed next were all sequenced from one sample in a study of cytomegalovirus exposure and HLA in healthy donors (dated by TCRdb to about 2017). The library was generated by the immunoSEQ multiplex PCR assay. TCRdb limited this immuneACCESS table to in-frame rearrangements with V and J called. A share of clones is missing; checked studies link under half to unresolved V genes, and the rest is unexplained. The sample table holds about 330,000 clones, of which 87% were seen once. The leading ten clones occupy approximately 1.1% of the sample. What was sequenced was PBMCs. Receptors were obtained from a woman under 40 in good health and CMV-seropositive.

The J gene is TRBJ2-1, the V gene TRBV7-2, with D possibly TRBD2 on 5 matching bases. This CDR3 region has 16 residues. The germline V gene encodes CDR1 SGHTA and CDR2 FQGNSA. The V and J ends lost 0 bases and 4 bases respectively, with 13 bases between them. The CDR3 region is CASSLAFTSDYNEQFF. CDR3 in DNA: TGTGCCAGCAGCTTAGCTTTTACTAGTGATTACAATGAGCAGTTCTTC.

The chain joins TRBV2 to TRBJ1-5; D is unclear. Germline V gives CDR1 SNHLY, CDR2 FYNNEI. The CDR3 is 14 residues long. The germline V and J ends were trimmed by 1 base and 0 bases, with 4 bases remaining between them. This CDR3 reads CASSEGDSNQPQHF. CDR3 bases: TGTGCCAGCAGTGAAGGGGATAGCAATCAGCCCCAGCATTTT.

The V call is TRBV13, the J call TRBJ1-2; 9 bases fit TRBD1. This CDR3 region has 14 residues. Germline trimming cut 7 bases from V and 6 bases from J; bases unmatched to any gene: 9. Germline-derived CDR1 and CDR2 are PRHDT and FYEKMQ (reference sequence). The CDR3, as DNA: TGTGCCAGCATTTATCGGGACAGGGTGGATGGCTACACCTTC. It yields the protein CASIYRDRVDGYTF.

The chain uses TRBV5-1 and TRBJ1-1; TRBD1 aligns across 7 bases. After removal of 4 bases from V and 1 base from J, the junction contained 4 bases not matched to a gene. There are 14 residues in the CDR3. Germline V lookup: CDR1 SGHRS, CDR2 YFSETQ. The CDR3: CASSNRQGNTEAFF. In DNA, the CDR3 is TGCGCCAGCAGCAACCGACAGGGGAACACTGAAGCTTTCTTT.

The chain carries TRBV28 and TRBJ1-5, with 12 nucleotides matching TRBD1. V gave up 4 bases and J gave up 10 bases; unmatched junction bases: 8. The CDR3 sequence is 15 residues long. The germline gives CDR1 MDHEN, CDR2 SYDVKM. CDR3 amino acids: CASSSGTGGNRPQHF. DNA of the CDR3: TGTGCCAGCAGTTCAGGGACAGGGGGCAATCGTCCCCAGCATTTT.

V usage is TRBV28 and J usage is TRBJ2-2; the D gene is possibly TRBD1 (6 bases). The CDR3 spans 12 residues. Per the germline V gene, CDR1 is MDHEN and CDR2 is SYDVKM. V was trimmed by 6 bases and J by 7 bases, leaving 9 bases between them. The DNA of the CDR3 is TGTGCCAGCAGCTACAGGGTCGGGGAGCTGTTTTTT. Translating it yields CASSYRVGELFF.

This chain uses TRBV7-9 with TRBJ2-1; D call uncertain. This CDR3 comprises 16 residues. Germline CDR1 and CDR2: SEHNR and FQNEAQ (reference sequence). The ends were cut back, 4 bases at V and 0 bases at J, with 13 bases in the middle. CDR3 residues: CASSSRVQSSYNEQFF. For the CDR3, the DNA is TGTGCCAGCAGCTCTAGGGTCCAGAGCTCCTACAATGAGCAGTTCTTC.

V gene TRBV29-1 combines with J gene TRBJ1-4; the match to TRBD1 covers 7 bases. From germline, CDR1 is SQVTM and CDR2 ANQGSEA. J lost 6 bases, V lost 6 bases, and 10 bases had no gene match. The CDR3 sequence is 14 residues long. CDR3 in amino acids: CSVYSGTGDEKLFF. DNA of the CDR3: TGCAGCGTCTATAGCGGAACAGGGGATGAAAAACTGTTTTTT.

The chain employs TRBV7-2 and TRBJ2-7; the D gene is possibly TRBD2 (6 bases). V was cut by 1 base and J by 0 bases, with 10 bases left in between. Germline V gives CDR1 SGHTA, CDR2 FQGNSA. The CDR3 is made up of 15 amino acids. DNA for the CDR3: TGTGCCAGCAGCTTAGGACTCGGGAGCTCCTACGAGCAGTACTTC. Translating it yields CASSLGLGSSYEQYF.

This clone appeared once. V is TRBV28 and J is TRBJ2-7, with D maybe TRBD1 (6 bases). The CDR3 spans 14 residues. Between the trimmed V and J ends, which lost 7 bases and 4 bases, there was a span of 17 bases. Germline V gene sequence: CDR1 MDHEN, CDR2 SYDVKM. CDR3 loop: CASNPQGPRYEQYF. The CDR3, as DNA: TGTGCCAGCAATCCTCAGGGGCCGCGGTACGAGCAGTACTTC.

The genes are TRBV20-1 and TRBJ1-2, with unresolved D. The length of the CDR3 is 10 residues. Deletions cut 1 base from V and 8 bases from J, with 5 bases between. Germline CDR1 and CDR2: DFQATT and SNEGSKA (reference sequence). The CDR3 loop is CSARVRGYTF. In nucleotides, the CDR3 is TGCAGTGCTAGAGTCCGCGGCTACACCTTC.

This clone was seen a single time. The chain recombines TRBV5-6 with TRBJ2-2; TRBD2 might be the D (6 bases). V lost 4 bases and J lost 1, with 8 bases in between. CDR3 size: 14 residues. The germline gives CDR1 SGHDT, CDR2 YYEEEE. The chain's CDR3 is CASSPGLNTGELFF. DNA for the CDR3: TGTGCCAGCAGCCCGGGACTGAACACCGGGGAGCTGTTTTTT.

The V and J genes are TRBV19 and TRBJ1-2; D is unclear. There are 13 residues in the CDR3. V was clipped by 7 bases and J by 5 bases, with 14 bases between them. Germline V lookup: CDR1 LNHDA, CDR2 SQIVND (reference sequence). CDR3 in DNA: TGTGCCAGTACCCGCGGTGGATCTTATGGCTACACCTTC. Protein: CASTRGGSYGYTF.

The chain has TRBV25-1 and TRBJ2-5; D gene uncertain. This CDR3 has 14 amino acids. V was pared by 3 bases and J by 4 bases, with 12 bases between. Per germline, CDR1 MGHDK and CDR2 SYGVNS. The CDR3, as DNA: TGTGCCAGCAGTGAGACCCCCCCTGCAGAGACCCAGTACTTC. Protein product: CASSETPPAETQYF.

This chain links TRBV2 with TRBJ2-1; no clear D gene. V was shortened by 8 bases and J by 0 bases, with 8 bases between the two germline ends. Germline CDR1 and CDR2: SNHLY and FYNNEI. This CDR3 contains 13 residues. For the CDR3, the DNA is TGTGCCAGCGGGGATAGCTCCTACAATGAGCAGTTCTTC. It yields the protein CASGDSSYNEQFF.

This clone was seen a handful of times. The chain carries TRBV7-9 and TRBJ1-2; perhaps TRBD1 as D (6 bases). The CDR3 length is 14 residues. With 3 bases removed from V and 6 bases from J, the gap between germline ends came to 14 bases. CDR1 and CDR2 from the germline V gene are SEHNR and FQNEAQ (reference sequence). DNA for the CDR3: TGTGCCAGCAGCTTCCCTCGACAGGCTGATGGCTACACCTTC. This sequence encodes CASSFPRQADGYTF.

The rearrangement uses TRBV5-1 and TRBJ2-3, with TRBD2 matching 7 bases. CDR1 is SGHRS and CDR2 is YFSETQ in the germline V gene. The CDR3 covers 15 residues. The junction had 6 bases not matched to a gene; V was cut back by 3 bases and J by 2 bases. In DNA, the CDR3 is TGCGCCAGCAGCTGGCGGGAGACACCCACAGATACGCAGTATTTT. This translates into CASSWRETPTDTQYF.

The chain recombines TRBV15 with TRBJ2-2; 11 nucleotides align to TRBD1. The CDR3 consists of 16 residues. Germline values: CDR1 LNHNV, CDR2 YYDKDF (reference sequence). Trimming at V came to 4 bases and at J to 5 bases, leaving 6 bases not matched to a gene. CDR3 coding DNA: TGTGCCACCAGCACTAGAGGACAGGGGGCTACCGGGGAGCTGTTTTTT. It encodes CATSTRGQGATGELFF.

The chain has TRBV5-1 and TRBJ2-5, with D maybe TRBD1 (6 bases). Germline loops: CDR1 SGHRS, CDR2 YFSETQ. The CDR3 totals 14 residues. V lost 4 bases to trimming and J lost 5 bases, with 15 bases between them. Written as DNA, the CDR3 is TGCGCCAGCAGCCCCGGACAGCAAGGGGAGACCCAGTACTTC. Protein product: CASSPGQQGETQYF.

Only a few counts were recorded for this clone. This chain joins TRBV7-2 and TRBJ1-6, with TRBD1 matching 8 bases. Germline trimming cut 5 bases from V and 10 bases from J; bases unmatched to any gene: 10. The CDR3 covers 15 residues. The germline V gene has CDR1 SGHTA and CDR2 FQGNSA. The CDR3 bases are TGTGCCAGCAGCCTAACGACAGGGGTGGGCTCACCCCTCCACTTT. It codes for CASSLTTGVGSPLHF.

The CDR3 region is CASSLSGQGTRGEKLFF. The CDR3 DNA reads TGTGCCAGCAGTTTATCGGGACAGGGGACGCGAGGGGAAAAACTGTTTTTT. The chain couples TRBV28 to TRBJ1-4; 10 bases fit TRBD1. Germline loops: CDR1 MDHEN, CDR2 SYDVKM. The CDR3 is 17 amino acids. V lost 1 base and J lost 8; bases outside the gene matches: 10.

The rearrangement uses TRBV30 and TRBJ2-3; 9 bases line up with TRBD1. Looked up from germline, CDR1 is GTSNPN and CDR2 is SVGIG (reference sequence). CDR3 length: 14 residues. The junction had 5 bases not matched to a gene; V was cut back by 3 bases and J by 4 bases. CDR3 region: CAWRDRGISDTQYF. The DNA for the CDR3 is TGTGCCTGGAGGGACAGGGGAATTTCAGATACGCAGTATTTT.

The count of this clone is one. V gene TRBV2 combines with J gene TRBJ2-7, with 7 bases identical to TRBD2. The CDR3 length is 14 residues. CDR1 SNHLY and CDR2 FYNNEI come from the germline V gene. V lost 8 bases and J lost 3; bases outside the gene matches: 10. CDR3 in DNA: TGTGCCAGCTGGCGGGGGACCGCTTACTACGAGCAGTACTTC. This sequence encodes CASWRGTAYYEQYF.